This TCR beta chain is from a study of Graves' ophthalmopathy and Graves' hyperthyroidism. Whole-study findings and limits: A majority of expanded thyroid clonotypes exceeding 0.001 frequency were likewise present in blood.

As concerns this clonotype: Its target is not known.

This CDR3 region has 16 residues. CDR1 SGDLS and CDR2 YYNGEE come from the germline V gene. The germline V and J ends were trimmed by 4 bases and 0 bases, with 17 bases remaining between them. The authors amplified TCR beta CDR3 regions from RNA transcripts. An opening RT-PCR round employed HTBI primers and preceded a second-round multiplex PCR. TCRdb reanalysed the multiplex PCR reads using MiXCR and keeps one entry per CDR3 protein. Of about 700,000 distinct CDR3 sequences listed, 40% are singletons. The receptor comes from an adult man with Graves' ophthalmopathy. J is TRBJ2-7 and V is TRBV9; D possibly corresponds to TRBD1 (5 bases). Sequencing was done on a sample of peripheral blood. CDR3 nucleotide sequence: TGTGCCAGCAGCCAAGGGGCAGTTGTTAGCTCCTACGAGCAGTACTTC. It translates to CASSQGAVVSSYEQYF. Together with reference TRBV9 and TRBJ2-7, the CDR3 gives the full variable domain: DSGVTQTPKHLITATGQRVTLRCSPRSGDLSVYWYQQSLDQGLQFLIQYYNGEERAKGNILERFSAQQFPDLHSELNLSSLELGDSALYFCASSQGAVVSSYEQYFGPGTRLTVT.